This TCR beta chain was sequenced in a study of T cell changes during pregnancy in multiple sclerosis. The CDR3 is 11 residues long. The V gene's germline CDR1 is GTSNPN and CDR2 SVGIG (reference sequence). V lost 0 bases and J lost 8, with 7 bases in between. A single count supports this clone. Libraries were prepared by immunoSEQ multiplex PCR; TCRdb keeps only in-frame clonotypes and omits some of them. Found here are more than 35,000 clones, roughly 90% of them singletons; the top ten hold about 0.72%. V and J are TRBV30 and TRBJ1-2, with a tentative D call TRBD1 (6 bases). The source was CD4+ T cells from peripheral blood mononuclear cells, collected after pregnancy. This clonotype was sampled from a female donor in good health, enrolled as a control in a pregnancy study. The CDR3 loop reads CAWSVGAGYTF. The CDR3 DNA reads TGTGCCTGGAGTGTGGGGGCAGGCTACACCTTC.